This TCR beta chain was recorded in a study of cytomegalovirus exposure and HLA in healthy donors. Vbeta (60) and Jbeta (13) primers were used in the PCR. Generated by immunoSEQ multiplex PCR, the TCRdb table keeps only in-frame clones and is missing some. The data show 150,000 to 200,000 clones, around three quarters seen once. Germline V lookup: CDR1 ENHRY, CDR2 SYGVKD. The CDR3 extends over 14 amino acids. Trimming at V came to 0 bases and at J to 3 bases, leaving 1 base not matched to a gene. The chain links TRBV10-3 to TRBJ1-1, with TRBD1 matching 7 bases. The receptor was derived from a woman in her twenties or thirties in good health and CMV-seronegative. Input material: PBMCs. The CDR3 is CAISESRGHTEAFF. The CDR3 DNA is TGTGCCATCAGTGAGTCAAGGGGGCACACTGAAGCTTTCTTT.